These 3 T cell receptor beta chains originate from one sample sequenced in a study of shared clonotypes between healthy human individuals. CD8 cells regarded as naive lacked CD45RO, were positively chosen for CCR7, and omitted terminally differentiated effector memory CD45RA+ cells. TCRdb's table, derived via immunoSEQ multiplex PCR, lists solely in-frame clones and lacks some. In the table there are some 800,000 clones, more than 85% of which are singletons. The specimen sequenced was naive CD8+ T cells sorted from blood. These receptor sequences come from a man younger than 40 in good health.

This rearrangement joins TRBV29-1 to TRBJ2-1, with TRBD2 matching 16 bases. CDR3 length: 17 amino acids. Trimming cost V 6 bases and J 8 bases; bases outside gene matches: 13. The germline V gene encodes CDR1 SQVTM and CDR2 ANQGSEA. The CDR3 loop reads CSVYGTSGRAEKDEQFF. In DNA form, the CDR3 reads TGCAGCGTCTATGGGACTAGCGGGAGGGCAGAAAAGGATGAGCAGTTCTTC.

V is TRBV5-4 and J is TRBJ2-7, with 10 bases fitting TRBD1. Trimming took 7 bases from V and 6 from J; bases not matched to a gene: 1. CDR3 size: 11 residues. Germline-derived CDR1 and CDR2 are SGHNT and YYREEE (reference sequence). In DNA form, the CDR3 reads TGTGCCAGCGGACAGGGGGGCGAGCAGTACTTC. Translated, it gives CASGQGGEQYF.

The chain uses TRBV9 and TRBJ1-5; no firm D call. Germline V gives CDR1 SGDLS, CDR2 YYNGEE. CDR3 length: 12 residues. Trimming pared 7 bases from V and 6 bases from J, leaving 11 bases between. CDR3 DNA sequence: TGTGCCAGCGGTGGAGGGAGTCAGCCCCAGCATTTT. The encoded protein is CASGGGSQPQHF.